This T cell receptor (beta chain) was found in a study of blood T cell repertoires in COVID-19. Across the whole study: Sources were T cells, B-cell-depleted T cells, or PBMCs; the material itself was cDNA or gDNA.

Original methodology: It was from reference gene primer amplification that nucleated cell counts were estimated. Method: immunoSEQ multiplex PCR; TCRdb's copy keeps in-frame clones and lacks some. V and J calls and clone size are those listed in that table; D and trimming were worked out from the DNA. The table records about 120,000 clones, approximately 82% of them present only once. CDR1 is MNHEY, CDR2 SVGAGI, per germline. V shed 7 bases and J 8 bases; nucleotides not matched to a gene: 7. The CDR3 runs to 13 residues. The receptor was derived from a woman aged 45-65 years with acute or convalescent COVID-19. Specimen: peripheral blood. The chain has TRBV6-5 and TRBJ2-1; 8 bases agree with TRBD1. The CDR3 coding sequence is TGTGCCAGCACCCTCAGGGGGCTCGATGAGCAGTTCTTC. This sequence encodes CASTLRGLDEQFF.